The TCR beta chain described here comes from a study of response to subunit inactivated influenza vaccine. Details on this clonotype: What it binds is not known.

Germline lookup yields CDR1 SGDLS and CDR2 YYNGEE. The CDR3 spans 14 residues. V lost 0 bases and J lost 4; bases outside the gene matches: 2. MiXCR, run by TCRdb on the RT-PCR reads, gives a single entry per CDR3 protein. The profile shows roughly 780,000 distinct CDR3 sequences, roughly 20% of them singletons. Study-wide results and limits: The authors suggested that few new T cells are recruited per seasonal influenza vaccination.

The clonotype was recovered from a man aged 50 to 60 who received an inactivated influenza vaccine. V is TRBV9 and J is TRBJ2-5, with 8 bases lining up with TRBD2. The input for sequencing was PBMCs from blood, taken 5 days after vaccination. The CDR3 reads CASSVDLAGETQYF. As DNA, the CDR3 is TGTGCCAGCAGCGTAGATCTAGCGGGAGAGACCCAGTACTTC.